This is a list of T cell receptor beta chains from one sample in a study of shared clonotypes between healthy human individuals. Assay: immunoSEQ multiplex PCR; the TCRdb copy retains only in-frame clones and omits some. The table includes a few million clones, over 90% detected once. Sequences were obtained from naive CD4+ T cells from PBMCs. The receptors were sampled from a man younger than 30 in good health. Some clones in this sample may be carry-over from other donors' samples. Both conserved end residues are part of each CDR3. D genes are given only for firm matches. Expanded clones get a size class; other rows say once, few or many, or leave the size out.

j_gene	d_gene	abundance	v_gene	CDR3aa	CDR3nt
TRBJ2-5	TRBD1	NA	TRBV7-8	CASSSQGLGQETQYF	TGTGCCAGCAGCTCACAGGGGTTGGGCCAAGAGACCCAGTACTTC
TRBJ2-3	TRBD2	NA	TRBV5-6	CASSLALAGSGTDTQYF	TGTGCCAGCAGCTTGGCCCTAGCGGGGTCGGGCACAGATACGCAGTATTTT
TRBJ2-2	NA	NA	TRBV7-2	CASSSEGGTGELFF	TGTGCCAGCAGCTCCGAGGGGGGGACCGGGGAGCTGTTTTTT
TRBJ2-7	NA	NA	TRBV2	CASSETPFSGAEQYF	TGTGCCAGCAGTGAAACCCCTTTTTCAGGGGCCGAGCAGTACTTC
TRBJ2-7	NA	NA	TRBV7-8	CASSLSGSYEQYF	TGTGCCAGCAGCTTATCGGGCTCCTACGAGCAGTACTTC
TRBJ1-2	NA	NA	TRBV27	CASSLSGRWTGYTF	TGTGCCAGCAGTTTATCGGGACGGTGGACGGGCTACACCTTC
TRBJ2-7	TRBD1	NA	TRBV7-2	CASSSLGRDSEQYF	TGTGCCAGCAGCTCTCTAGGTAGGGACAGCGAGCAGTACTTC
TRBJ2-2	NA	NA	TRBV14	CASSQRLNVGELFF	TGTGCCAGCAGCCAACGATTGAATGTCGGGGAGCTGTTTTTT
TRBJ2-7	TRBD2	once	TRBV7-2	CASSFRPLAGARYEQYF	TGTGCCAGCAGCTTCCGCCCCCTCGCGGGAGCAAGGTACGAGCAGTACTTC
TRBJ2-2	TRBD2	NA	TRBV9	CASSVAGTSGAGELFF	TGTGCCAGCAGCGTAGCTGGGACTAGCGGTGCCGGGGAGCTGTTTTTT
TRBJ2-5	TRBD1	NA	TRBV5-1	CASSLEPTGSVRETQYF	TGCGCCAGCAGCTTGGAGCCGACAGGGTCTGTTAGAGAGACCCAGTACTTC
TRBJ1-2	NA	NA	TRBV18	CASSPGAGSIGYTF	TGTGCCAGCTCACCGGGCGCGGGAAGCATTGGCTACACCTTC
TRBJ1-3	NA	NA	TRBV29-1	CSVTESSGNTIYF	TGCAGCGTGACAGAGAGCTCTGGAAACACCATATATTTT
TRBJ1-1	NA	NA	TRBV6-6	CASRNLGEAFF	TGTGCCAGCAGAAACCTGGGTGAAGCTTTCTTT
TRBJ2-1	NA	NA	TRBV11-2	CASSLGQGGYNEQFF	TGTGCCAGCAGCTTAGGGCAGGGGGGGTACAATGAGCAGTTCTTC
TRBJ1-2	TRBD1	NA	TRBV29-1	CSVSRDRVFGYTF	TGCAGCGTTAGCCGGGACAGGGTGTTCGGCTACACCTTC
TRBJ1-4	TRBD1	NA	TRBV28	CASTGGQGREKLFF	TGTGCCAGCACCGGGGGACAGGGGCGTGAAAAACTGTTTTTT
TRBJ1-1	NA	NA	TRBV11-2	CASSRTDSLRTEAFF	TGTGCCAGCAGCCGGACGGACTCCCTAAGGACTGAAGCTTTCTTT
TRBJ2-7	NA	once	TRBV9	CASSVRPFGSYEQYF	TGTGCCAGCAGCGTACGTCCGTTCGGCTCCTACGAGCAGTACTTC
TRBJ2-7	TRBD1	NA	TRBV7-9	CASSLRGQGLREQYF	TGTGCCAGCAGCTTAAGGGGACAGGGCTTAAGAGAGCAGTACTTC
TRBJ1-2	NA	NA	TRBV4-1	CASTLSGKTYGYTF	TGCGCCAGCACCCTCTCGGGCAAGACTTATGGCTACACCTTC
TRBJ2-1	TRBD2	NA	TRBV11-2	CASGPGGLAGVEQFF	TGTGCCAGCGGACCCGGGGGACTAGCGGGAGTTGAGCAGTTCTTC
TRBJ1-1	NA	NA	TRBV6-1	CASSAFTGSRTEAFF	TGTGCCAGCAGTGCGTTCACAGGGAGTAGAACTGAAGCTTTCTTT
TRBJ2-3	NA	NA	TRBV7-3	CASSPRRSLTDTQYF	TGTGCCAGCAGCCCAAGGAGGTCCCTCACAGATACGCAGTATTTT
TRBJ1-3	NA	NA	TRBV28	CASSLWGPGPNSGNTIYF	TGTGCCAGCAGTTTATGGGGCCCAGGGCCCAACTCTGGAAACACCATATATTTT
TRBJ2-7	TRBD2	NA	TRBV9	CASSVSSGRGGNEQYF	TGTGCCAGCAGCGTCTCTAGCGGGAGAGGGGGCAACGAGCAGTACTTC
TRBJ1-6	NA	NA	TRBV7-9	CASRPQGKTSSPLHF	TGTGCCAGCCGACCGCAGGGGAAGACGAGTTCACCCCTCCACTTT
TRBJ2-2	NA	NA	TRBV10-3	CAISEQPHAASFGELFF	TGTGCCATCAGTGAACAGCCCCATGCGGCTAGCTTCGGGGAGCTGTTTTTT
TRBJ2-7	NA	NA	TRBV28	CASSFPTGTNSYEQYF	TGTGCCAGCAGTTTTCCTACCGGGACAAACAGCTACGAGCAGTACTTC
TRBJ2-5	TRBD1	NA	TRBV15	CATSRHSGTAFQETQYF	TGTGCCACCAGCAGACACTCCGGGACAGCTTTCCAAGAGACCCAGTACTTC
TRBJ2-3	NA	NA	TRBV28	CASSLQGGGTDTQYF	TGTGCCAGCAGTTTACAGGGTGGGGGCACAGATACGCAGTATTTT
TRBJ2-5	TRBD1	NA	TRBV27	CASRPYLTGGGETQYF	TGTGCCAGCAGACCCTACCTAACAGGGGGCGGGGAGACCCAGTACTTC
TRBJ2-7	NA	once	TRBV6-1	CASSGHSAYEQYF	TGTGCCAGCAGTGGGCACTCGGCCTACGAGCAGTACTTC
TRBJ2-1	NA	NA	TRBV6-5	CASGSLLGYNEQFF	TGTGCCAGCGGGAGCCTTTTGGGATACAATGAGCAGTTCTTC
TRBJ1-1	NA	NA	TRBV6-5	CASNNEGDGEAFF	TGTGCCAGCAACAACGAGGGGGACGGTGAAGCTTTCTTT
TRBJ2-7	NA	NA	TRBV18	CASSPPARAAGEQYF	TGTGCCAGCTCACCACCGGCGAGGGCGGCGGGCGAGCAGTACTTC
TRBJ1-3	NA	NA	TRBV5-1	CASSDERFWDAGNTIYF	TGCGCCAGCAGCGACGAAAGGTTCTGGGATGCTGGAAACACCATATATTTT
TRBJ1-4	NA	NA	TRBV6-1	CASSAPGRDATNEKLFF	TGTGCCAGCAGTGCCCCCGGCAGAGATGCAACTAATGAAAAACTGTTTTTT
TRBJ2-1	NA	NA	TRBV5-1	CASSLASGALLNEQFF	TGCGCCAGCAGCTTGGCCTCCGGGGCCCTTCTCAATGAGCAGTTCTTC
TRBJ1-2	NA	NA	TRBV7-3	CARSGRRYGYTF	TGTGCCAGGTCAGGACGGAGATATGGCTACACCTTC
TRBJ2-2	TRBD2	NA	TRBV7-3	CASSSGTSLNTGELFF	TGTGCCAGCAGCTCCGGGACTAGTCTCAACACCGGGGAGCTGTTTTTT
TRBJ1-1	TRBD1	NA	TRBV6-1	CASVRDRTALEAFF	TGTGCCAGCGTACGGGACAGGACCGCTCTTGAAGCTTTCTTT
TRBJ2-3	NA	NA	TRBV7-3	CASSLTAASTDTQYF	TGTGCCAGCAGCTTAACGGCAGCTAGCACAGATACGCAGTATTTT
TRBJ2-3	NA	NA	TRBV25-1	CASSDQLRGQYF	TGTGCCAGCAGTGACCAGCTTCGGGGGCAGTATTTT
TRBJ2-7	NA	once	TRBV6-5	CASSVTPHGPYEQYF	TGTGCCAGCAGCGTAACCCCCCACGGTCCCTACGAGCAGTACTTC
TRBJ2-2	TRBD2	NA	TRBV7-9	CASSLVRASGRYNTGELFF	TGTGCCAGCAGCTTAGTCAGGGCTAGCGGGAGATACAACACCGGGGAGCTGTTTTTT
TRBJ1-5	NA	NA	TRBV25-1	CASSEGWGQPQHF	TGTGCCAGCAGTGAAGGCTGGGGACAGCCCCAGCATTTT
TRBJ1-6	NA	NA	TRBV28	CASSWVGGYNSPLHF	TGTGCCAGCAGTTGGGTTGGGGGCTATAATTCACCCCTCCACTTT
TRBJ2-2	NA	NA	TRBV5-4	CASSGGGTNTGELFF	TGTGCCAGCAGCGGTGGGGGGACGAACACCGGGGAGCTGTTTTTT
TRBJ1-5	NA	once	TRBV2	CASSQDRSNQPQHF	TGTGCCAGCAGCCAAGACAGAAGCAATCAGCCCCAGCATTTT
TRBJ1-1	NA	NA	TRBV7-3	CASSLRLNTEAFF	TGTGCCAGCAGCTTAAGGCTCAACACTGAAGCTTTCTTT